The entry below describes one T cell receptor beta chain. Antigen unknown. Sequenced by immunoSEQ multiplex PCR; TCRdb stores in-frame clones only, minus some. Here the sample spans more than 70,000 clones, approximately 90% being singletons. The data originate from a study of T cell responses to AZD1222 COVID-19 vaccine. General study findings and limits: Baseline antibody screening turned up just six seropositive AZD1222 recipients. Every sample of the repertoires postdated the peak T cell response.

Trimming removed 3 bases from V and 4 bases from J, with 15 bases in between. Germline V gene lookup returns CDR1 MDHEN and CDR2 SYDVKM. CDR3 size: 15 residues. The V and J genes are TRBV28 and TRBJ2-5, with D possibly being TRBD1 or TRBD2 (5 bases each). The receptor was isolated from an adult who received the AZD1222 COVID-19 vaccine. The sample consisted of peripheral blood, taken 28 days after the second AZD1222 dose. The CDR3: CASSFSAPGRETQYF. The CDR3 coding sequence is TGTGCCAGCAGTTTCTCGGCTCCAGGGAGAGAGACCCAGTACTTC. The whole variable domain, filled in from reference TRBV28 and TRBJ2-5, reads DVKVTQSSRYLVKRTGEKVFLECVQDMDHENMFWYRQDPGLGLRLIYFSYDVKMKEKGDIPEGYSVSREKKERFSLILESASTNQTSMYLCASSFSAPGRETQYFGPGTRLLVL.